This T cell receptor (beta chain) was identified in a study of control samples from healthy donors and cancer patients. This clone showed up just once. CDR3 length: 15 amino acids. The germline gives CDR1 SGHRS, CDR2 YFSETQ. Trimming removed 0 bases from V and 1 base from J, with 10 bases in between. Repertoires were generated with immunoSEQ multiplex PCR, while TCRdb's copy carries only in-frame clones and drops some. The sample has 15,000 or so clones, around 77% seen once. The sequencing input was formalin-fixed, paraffin-embedded tissue. The rearrangement joins TRBV5-1 to TRBJ1-1, with D unresolved. This receptor was identified in a female donor with lung cancer. DNA of the CDR3: TGCGCCAGCAGCTTGGCCCCGGGTACGAACACTGAAGCTTTCTTT. Residues: CASSLAPGTNTEAFF.